This TCR beta chain was sequenced during a study of blood T cell repertoires in COVID-19. Background on the study: The samples span acute and convalescent COVID-19 from the United States, Italy and Spain. T cells, B-cell-depleted T cells, or PBMCs supplied cDNA or gDNA.

CDR1 and CDR2 from the germline V gene are MNHEY and SVGAGI. V was cut by 2 bases and J by 2 bases, with 7 bases left in between. The length of the CDR3 is 14 residues. Original handling: It was from reference gene primer amplification that nucleated cell counts were estimated. The data were produced by immunoSEQ multiplex PCR, yet TCRdb's version contains in-frame clones alone and is incomplete. The V and J calls and clone size were taken over from that table, and D and trimming were inferred from the DNA. The sample consists of under 200,000 clones, 86% of them appearing once. Specimen: peripheral blood. This rearrangement joins TRBV6-5 to TRBJ2-1; D perhaps matches TRBD1 (5 bases). This clonotype was obtained from a woman aged 60-75 years with COVID-19, enrolled during active disease. The CDR3 nucleotides read TGTGCCAGCAGTTACGGGGCGACCTACAATGAGCAGTTCTTC. Encoded protein: CASSYGATYNEQFF.